The TCR beta chain described here comes from a study of T cell repertoires in cytomegalovirus infection. Study details: In the study, CMV epitopes included recently identified HLA-C-restricted and well-studied HLA-B-restricted ones.

A note on this clonotype: Its antigen is unidentified.

Via MiXCR, TCRdb re-called the reads, giving one row per CDR3 protein. The table has about 130,000 distinct CDR3 sequences, roughly a third seen once. The source material was CD8+ T cells from cultured PBMCs, sampled from culture after CMV antigen stimulation. This TCR was sampled from a human donor in good health (CMV status not recorded). Some clones in this sample may be carry-over from other donors' samples.

The CDR3 sequence is CASSLVPRDEQYF. The DNA of the CDR3 is TGTGCCAGCAGCTTAGTCCCCCGGGACGAGCAGTACTTC. This chain joins TRBV11-2 and TRBJ2-7; D remains unclear. The length of the CDR3 is 13 residues. Trimming shortened V by 1 base and J by 5 bases, and 9 bases separated the two germline ends. Looked up from germline, CDR1 is SGHAT and CDR2 is FQNNGV. The full variable domain, in which reference TRBV11-2 and TRBJ2-7 provide the parts outside the CDR3, is EAGVAQSPRYKIIEKRQSVAFWCNPISGHATLYWYQQILGQGPKLLIQFQNNGVVDDSQLPKDRFSAERLKGVDSTLKIQPAKLEDSAVYLCASSLVPRDEQYFGPGTRLTVT.